A selection of T cell receptor beta chains follows, all from one sample in a study of blood T cell repertoires in COVID-19. Data came from immunoSEQ multiplex PCR; TCRdb stores just in-frame clones and leaves some out. The table shows some 71,000 clones, with approximately 90% occurring only once. Sample: peripheral blood. The source is a man aged 30 to 45 with acute or convalescent COVID-19. Each CDR3 is given with its conserved first and last residue. D genes are given only for firm matches. Part of the rows lack a size; the others show once, few, many or a class for expanded clones.

CDR3aa | CDR3nt | j_gene | abundance | d_gene | v_gene
CASSYREGQPQHF | TGTGCCAGCAGCTACAGGGAAGGGCAGCCCCAGCATTTT | TRBJ1-5 | - | - | TRBV7-2
CASSQDTPNTGELFF | TGCGCCAGCAGCCAGGACACTCCGAACACCGGGGAGCTGTTTTTT | TRBJ2-2 | - | - | TRBV5-1
CASSSTGYGYTF | TGTGCCAGCAGTTCCACAGGGTATGGCTACACCTTC | TRBJ1-2 | - | - | TRBV6-6
CATSTRLASYEQYF | TGTGCCACCAGCACCAGACTAGCGTCGTACGAGCAGTACTTC | TRBJ2-7 | - | TRBD2 | TRBV15
CAWSLTGPGGYATEAFF | TGTGCCTGGAGTCTAACGGGGCCGGGGGGGTACGCCACTGAAGCTTTCTTT | TRBJ1-1 | - | - | TRBV30
CASSLGQGYNSPLHF | TGTGCCAGCTCACTCGGACAGGGGTATAATTCACCCCTCCACTTT | TRBJ1-6 | - | TRBD1 | TRBV18
CASSQEGGTSYNEQFF | TGCGCCAGCAGCCAAGAAGGCGGGACCTCCTACAATGAGCAGTTCTTC | TRBJ2-1 | - | - | TRBV4-1
CASSLVISGANVLTF | TGCGCCAGCAGCTTGGTCATCTCTGGGGCCAACGTCCTGACTTTC | TRBJ2-6 | - | - | TRBV5-1
CASSLLTGGGTEAFF | TGTGCCAGCAGCTTACTAACAGGGGGCGGGACTGAAGCTTTCTTT | TRBJ1-1 | - | TRBD1 | TRBV7-2
CATSDPSGGNYNEQFF | TGTGCCACCAGTGACCCTAGCGGGGGGAACTACAATGAGCAGTTCTTC | TRBJ2-1 | - | TRBD2 | TRBV24-1
CASSPPGQGSYEQFF | TGTGCCAGCTCACCGCCGGGACAGGGGTCGTATGAGCAGTTCTTC | TRBJ2-1 | once | TRBD1 | TRBV18
CASSGTGVLGEKLFF | TGTGCCAGCAGTGGGACAGGGGTACTGGGTGAAAAACTGTTTTTT | TRBJ1-4 | - | TRBD1 | TRBV2
CASRRTWAGVADTQYF | TGTGCCAGCAGACGGACGTGGGCAGGGGTCGCAGATACGCAGTATTTT | TRBJ2-3 | - | - | TRBV5-4
CASSESSGPLGDTQYF | TGTGCCAGCAGTGAATCCAGCGGGCCCCTTGGAGATACGCAGTATTTT | TRBJ2-3 | - | - | TRBV25-1
CASSQNTGGGNTEAFF | TGTGCCAGCTCACAAAATACAGGGGGCGGAAACACTGAAGCTTTCTTT | TRBJ1-1 | - | TRBD1 | TRBV18
CASNGVEMEKLFF | TGTGCCAGTAACGGAGTCGAAATGGAAAAACTGTTTTTT | TRBJ1-4 | - | - | TRBV19
CASSLTGGDGYTF | TGTGCCAGCAGCCTTACAGGGGGGGACGGCTACACCTTC | TRBJ1-2 | few | TRBD1 | TRBV7-9
CARSFTGGVGNQPQHF | TGTGCCAGAAGCTTTACAGGGGGCGTTGGCAATCAGCCCCAGCATTTT | TRBJ1-5 | - | TRBD1 | TRBV5-3
CASSLYGGRGGYTEAFF | TGTGCCAGCAGCTTGTACGGGGGGCGGGGAGGGTACACTGAAGCTTTCTTT | TRBJ1-1 | - | - | TRBV5-5
CASSSTGGDSPLHF | TGTGCCAGCAGCTCGACAGGGGGCGATTCACCCCTCCACTTT | TRBJ1-6 | few | TRBD1 | TRBV11-2
CASSLKGVVTEAFF | TGTGCCAGCAGTTTAAAGGGGGTCGTCACTGAAGCTTTCTTT | TRBJ1-1 | - | - | TRBV27
CAWSVLVGRGLGYGYTF | TGTGCCTGGAGTGTACTCGTGGGCAGGGGTCTTGGCTATGGCTACACCTTC | TRBJ1-2 | - | - | TRBV30
CASSQLQGEAFF | TGTGCCAGCAGCCAATTACAGGGGGAAGCTTTCTTT | TRBJ1-1 | - | TRBD1 | TRBV3-1/TRBV3-2
CASSARDRGQETQYF | TGTGCCAGCAGCGCCCGGGACAGAGGTCAAGAGACCCAGTACTTC | TRBJ2-5 | - | TRBD1 | TRBV5-4
CASSYSNQADTQYF | TGTGCCAGCAGTTACTCGAACCAGGCGGATACGCAGTATTTT | TRBJ2-3 | - | - | TRBV6-5
CASWGGRYNQPQHF | TGTGCCAGCTGGGGGGGTCGGTATAATCAGCCCCAGCATTTT | TRBJ1-5 | - | - | TRBV6-5
CASRLLQGPTEAFF | TGTGCCAGCAGACTTCTACAGGGTCCCACTGAAGCTTTCTTT | TRBJ1-1 | - | - | TRBV2
CASRLTGDYGYTF | TGTGCCAGCAGGCTGACAGGGGACTATGGCTACACCTTC | TRBJ1-2 | - | TRBD1 | TRBV6-5
CASRHNPRDRGGYTF | TGTGCCAGCAGACACAATCCCCGGGACAGGGGTGGCTACACCTTC | TRBJ1-2 | - | TRBD1 | TRBV6-5
CASSGGGPQHF | TGTGCCAGCTCAGGCGGAGGGCCCCAGCATTTT | TRBJ1-5 | - | - | TRBV18
CASSLETGSTDTQYF | TGTGCCAGCAGCTTGGAGACAGGGAGCACAGATACGCAGTATTTT | TRBJ2-3 | - | TRBD1 | TRBV5-4
CASSPGESVQQPQHF | TGTGCCAGCAGCCCTGGAGAAAGCGTACAACAGCCCCAGCATTTT | TRBJ1-5 | - | - | TRBV2
CASSTWGVRTGRRTEAFF | TGTGCCAGCAGCACATGGGGGGTTAGGACAGGGAGGAGGACTGAAGCTTTCTTT | TRBJ1-1 | - | TRBD1 | TRBV7-9
CASSVAGAPYGYTF | TGTGCCAGCAGCGTAGCTGGGGCCCCTTATGGCTACACCTTC | TRBJ1-2 | - | - | TRBV9
CASGQGENTEAFF | TGTGCCAGCGGACAGGGGGAGAACACTGAAGCTTTCTTT | TRBJ1-1 | - | TRBD1 | TRBV2
CASGLVRGGAGETQYF | TGTGCTAGTGGTTTGGTACGTGGAGGGGCAGGAGAGACCCAGTACTTC | TRBJ2-5 | - | - | TRBV12-5
CASSQDLGVTQPQHF | TGTGCCAGCAGCCAAGATCTCGGGGTGACTCAGCCCCAGCATTTT | TRBJ1-5 | few | - | TRBV4-2
CASTRTGPNTEAFF | TGCGCCAGCACGAGGACAGGGCCGAACACTGAAGCTTTCTTT | TRBJ1-1 | - | TRBD1 | TRBV5-1
CAWSAGSNQPQHF | TGTGCCTGGAGTGCAGGGAGCAATCAGCCCCAGCATTTT | TRBJ1-5 | few | - | TRBV30
CASSYGQGSFGYTF | TGTGCCAGCAGTTACGGGCAGGGGAGTTTTGGCTACACCTTC | TRBJ1-2 | - | - | TRBV6-5
CASSLEGTGFSPQHF | TGCGCCAGCAGCTTGGAAGGGACAGGGTTTTCGCCCCAGCATTTT | TRBJ1-5 | few | TRBD1 | TRBV5-1
CASSVAGGAGNTIYF | TGTGCCAGCAGCGTAGCTGGGGGGGCTGGAAACACCATATATTTT | TRBJ1-3 | - | - | TRBV9
CASSQDPVRGQYF | TGTGCCAGCAGCCAAGATCCAGTACGGGGCCAGTACTTC | TRBJ2-5 | - | - | TRBV3-1/TRBV3-2